This TCR beta chain is drawn from a study of T cell responses to AZD1222 COVID-19 vaccine. Findings of the study overall: None of the repertoires were sampled until the peak T cell response had passed.

Sequenced by immunoSEQ multiplex PCR; TCRdb stores in-frame clones only, minus some. Of 80,000 to 100,000 clones detected, 90% to 95% appear once; the ten largest clones hold about an eighth. About this clone: Its antigen remains unknown.

Trimming pared 2 bases from V and 3 bases from J, leaving 11 bases between. The CDR3 is 15 residues long. CDR1 MNHNS and CDR2 SASEGT come from the germline V gene. The TCR was taken from an adult in good health. This sequence joins TRBV6-1 and TRBJ1-5; D might be TRBD1 (5 bases). The sample consisted of peripheral blood, taken on day 0 of AZD1222 vaccination. CDR3 sequence (DNA): TGTGCCAGCAGTGAACGTGTAGGGGACAATCAGCCCCAGCATTTT. It translates to CASSERVGDNQPQHF.